Given below is one TCR beta chain in context. This clonotype has only a few counts. Its antigen target is currently unknown. Per-nucleotide qualities are absent, and no much larger clonotype sits a single base away. This sample stems from a study of T cell repertoires in cytomegalovirus infection (dated by TCRdb to between 2017 and 2020). At the level of the whole study: Alongside well-studied HLA-B-restricted epitopes, the peptide stimulations were aimed at recently identified HLA-C-restricted CMV epitopes, whose presentation resists viral immunomodulation. Donor HLA type was relevant to the analysis, because carriage of CMV infection together with the matching HLA type was indicated by public TCR beta signatures.

CDR1 SGHTA and CDR2 FQGNSA are derived from the germline V gene. After removal of 5 bases from V and 3 bases from J, the junction retains 3 bases not matched to a gene. The CDR3 numbers 14 residues from cysteine through phenylalanine. The read is trimmed to its CDR3 DNA, 42 bases read in frame from base 1. The sequencer listed for this sample is Illumina HiSeq 1500. Using fastp trimming at Q25 and MiXCR clonotype assembly, TCRdb reanalyzed the public sequencing data and kept in-frame beta chains. One record per CDR3 amino acid sequence lists the most common genes and DNA. Present in this sample are about 470,000 distinct CDR3 sequences, under 55% of which were seen just once. The ten largest clones represent roughly two fifths of the sample. Sample treatment or condition, as interpreted from the label and publication: in vitro stimulation with specific CMV peptide epitopes to enrich CMV-specific T cells.

General findings and caveats noted by the study authors: Cumulative frequency of public TCR beta family members discriminated carriers of CMV infection plus the relevant HLA type in this cohort and an independent approximately 350-donor cohort. The ex vivo response was dominated by HLA-C-restricted CMV-specific TCR beta clonotypes, which also provided the single most frequent clonotype in two of eight donors.

The V and J genes are TRBV7-2 and TRBJ1-1; 10 bases in between match TRBD1. This receptor was obtained from a human donor in good health (CMV status not recorded). Some clones in this sample may be carry-over from other donors' samples. Here the sequenced sample was cultured PBMCs, taken from culture after CMV antigen stimulation. The DNA sequence follows: TGTGCCAGCAGCCGGGGACAGGGGTACACTGAAGCTTTCTTT. It is translated as CASSRGQGYTEAFF.